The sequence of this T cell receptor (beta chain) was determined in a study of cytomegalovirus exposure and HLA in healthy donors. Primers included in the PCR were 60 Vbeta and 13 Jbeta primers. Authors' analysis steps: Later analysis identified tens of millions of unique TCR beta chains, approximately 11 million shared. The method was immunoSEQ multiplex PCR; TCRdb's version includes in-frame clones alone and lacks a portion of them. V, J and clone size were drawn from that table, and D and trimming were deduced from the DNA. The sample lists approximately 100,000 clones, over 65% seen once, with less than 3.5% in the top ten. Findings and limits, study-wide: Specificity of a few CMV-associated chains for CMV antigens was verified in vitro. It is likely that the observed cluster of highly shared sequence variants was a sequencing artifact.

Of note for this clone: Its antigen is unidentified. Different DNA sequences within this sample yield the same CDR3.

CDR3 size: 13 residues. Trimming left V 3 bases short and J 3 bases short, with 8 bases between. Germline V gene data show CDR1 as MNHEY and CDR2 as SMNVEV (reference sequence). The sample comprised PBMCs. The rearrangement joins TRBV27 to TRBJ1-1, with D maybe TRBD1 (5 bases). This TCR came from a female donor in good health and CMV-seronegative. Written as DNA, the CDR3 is TGTGCCAGCAGTTTTCAGGGTCACACTGAAGCTTTCTTT. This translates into CASSFQGHTEAFF.